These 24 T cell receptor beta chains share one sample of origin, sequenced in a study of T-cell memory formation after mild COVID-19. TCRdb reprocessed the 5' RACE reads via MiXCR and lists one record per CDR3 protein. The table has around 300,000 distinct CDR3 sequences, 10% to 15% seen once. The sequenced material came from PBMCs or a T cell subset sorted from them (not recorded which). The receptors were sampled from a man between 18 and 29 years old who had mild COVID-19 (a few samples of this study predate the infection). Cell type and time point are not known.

CDR3 sequence reads: CASSASGGAGETQYF. DNA of the CDR3: TGTGCCAGCAGCGCTAGCGGGGGGGCCGGTGAGACCCAGTACTTC. This chain joins TRBV7-3 and TRBJ2-5, with 12 bases identical to TRBD2. V lost 5 bases and J lost 5; bases outside the gene matches: 6. CDR3 length: 15 amino acids. Germline CDR1 SGHTA, CDR2 FQGTGA. The full variable domain, in which reference TRBV7-3 and TRBJ2-5 provide the parts outside the CDR3, is GAGVSQTPSNKVTEKGKYVELRCDPISGHTALYWYRQSLGQGPEFLIYFQGTGAADDSGLPNDRFFAVRPEGSVSTLKIQRTERGDSAVYLCASSASGGAGETQYFGPGTRLLVL.

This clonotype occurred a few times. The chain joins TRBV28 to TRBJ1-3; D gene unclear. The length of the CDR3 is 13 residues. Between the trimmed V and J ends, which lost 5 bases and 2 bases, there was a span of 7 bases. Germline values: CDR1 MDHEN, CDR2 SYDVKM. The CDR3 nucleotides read TGTGCCAGCAGTCTGTGGGCTGGAAACACCATATATTTT. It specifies CASSLWAGNTIYF.

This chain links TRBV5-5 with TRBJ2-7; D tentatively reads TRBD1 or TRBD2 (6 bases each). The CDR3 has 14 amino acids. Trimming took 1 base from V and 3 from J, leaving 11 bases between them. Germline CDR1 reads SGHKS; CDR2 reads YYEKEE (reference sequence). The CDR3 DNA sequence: TGTGCCAGCAGCTTGAGGCGGGACAACTACGAGCAGTACGTC. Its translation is CASSLRRDNYEQYV.

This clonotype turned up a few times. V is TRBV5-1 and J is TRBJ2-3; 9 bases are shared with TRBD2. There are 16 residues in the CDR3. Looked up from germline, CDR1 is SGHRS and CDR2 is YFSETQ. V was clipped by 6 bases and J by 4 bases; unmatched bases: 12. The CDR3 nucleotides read TGCGCCAGCAAACCCGCGGGGGGGACGTCCTCAGATACGCAGTATTTT. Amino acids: CASKPAGGTSSDTQYF.

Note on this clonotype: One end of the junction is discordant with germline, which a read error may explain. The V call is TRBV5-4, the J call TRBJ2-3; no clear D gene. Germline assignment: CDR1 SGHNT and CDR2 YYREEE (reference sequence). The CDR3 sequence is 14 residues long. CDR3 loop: CASSFGSTSDKQYF. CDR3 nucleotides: TGTGCCAGCAGCTTTGGCAGTACTTCAGATAAGCAGTATTTT.

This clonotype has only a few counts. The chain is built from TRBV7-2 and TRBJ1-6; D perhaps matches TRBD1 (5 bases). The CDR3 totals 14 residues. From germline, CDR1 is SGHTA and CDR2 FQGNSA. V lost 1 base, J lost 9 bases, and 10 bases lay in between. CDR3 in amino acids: CASSLGQGGSPLHF. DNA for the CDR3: TGTGCCAGCAGCTTAGGTCAGGGAGGTTCACCCCTCCACTTT.

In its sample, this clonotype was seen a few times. The CDR3 loop is CASSYSTGGEKLFF. In nucleotides, the CDR3 is TGTGCCAGCAGTTACTCGACGGGGGGCGAAAAACTGTTTTTT. V and J are TRBV6-5 and TRBJ1-4, with D possibly TRBD1 on 6 matching bases. The V end lost 0 bases, the J end lost 8 bases, and 10 bases lay between the germline ends. The CDR3 loop spans 14 amino acids. In germline, CDR1 is MNHEY, CDR2 SVGAGI.

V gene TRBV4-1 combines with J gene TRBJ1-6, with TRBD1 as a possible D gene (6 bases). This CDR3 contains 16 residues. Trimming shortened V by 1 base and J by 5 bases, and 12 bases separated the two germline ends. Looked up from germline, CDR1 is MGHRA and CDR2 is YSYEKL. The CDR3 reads CASSQGPGVHNSPLHF. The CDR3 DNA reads TGCGCCAGCAGCCAAGGCCCAGGGGTTCATAATTCACCCCTCCACTTT.

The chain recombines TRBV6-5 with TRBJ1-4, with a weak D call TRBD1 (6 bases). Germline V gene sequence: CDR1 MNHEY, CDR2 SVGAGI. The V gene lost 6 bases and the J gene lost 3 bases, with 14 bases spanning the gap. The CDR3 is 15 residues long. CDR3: CASRTSGGANEKLFF. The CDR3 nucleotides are TGTGCCAGCAGAACCTCGGGGGGCGCTAATGAAAAACTGTTTTTT.

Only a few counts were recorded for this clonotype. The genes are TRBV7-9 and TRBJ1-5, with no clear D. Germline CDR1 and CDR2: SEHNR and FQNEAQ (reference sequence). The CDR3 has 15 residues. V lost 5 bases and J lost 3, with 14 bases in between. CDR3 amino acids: CASSAGGRYNQPQHF. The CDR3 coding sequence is TGTGCCAGCAGCGCAGGAGGACGGTACAATCAGCCCCAGCATTTT.

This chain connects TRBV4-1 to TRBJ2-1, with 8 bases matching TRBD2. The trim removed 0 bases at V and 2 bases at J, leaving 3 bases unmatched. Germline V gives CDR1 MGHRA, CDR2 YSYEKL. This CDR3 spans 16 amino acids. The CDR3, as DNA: TGCGCCAGCAGCCAAGAGTCGGGGGGGGCCTACAATGAGCAGTTCTTC. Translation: CASSQESGGAYNEQFF.

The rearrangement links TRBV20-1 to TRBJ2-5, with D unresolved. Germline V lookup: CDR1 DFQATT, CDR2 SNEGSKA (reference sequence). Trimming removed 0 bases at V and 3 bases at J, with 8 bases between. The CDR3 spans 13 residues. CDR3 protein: CSAREWAEETQYF. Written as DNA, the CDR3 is TGCAGTGCTAGAGAGTGGGCAGAAGAGACCCAGTACTTC.

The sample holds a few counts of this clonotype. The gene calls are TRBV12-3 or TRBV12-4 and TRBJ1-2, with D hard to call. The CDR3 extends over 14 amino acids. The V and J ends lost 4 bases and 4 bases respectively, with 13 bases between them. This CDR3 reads CASSSTRGFYGYTF. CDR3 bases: TGTGCCAGCAGTTCGACGAGAGGTTTCTATGGCTACACCTTC.

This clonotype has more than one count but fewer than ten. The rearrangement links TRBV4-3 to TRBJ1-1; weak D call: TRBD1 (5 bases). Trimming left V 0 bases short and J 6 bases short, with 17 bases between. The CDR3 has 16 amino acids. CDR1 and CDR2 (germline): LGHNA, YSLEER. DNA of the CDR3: TGCGCCAGCAGCCAAGATTTCGGGGCAGTCAGGGCTGAAGCTTTCTTT. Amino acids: CASSQDFGAVRAEAFF.

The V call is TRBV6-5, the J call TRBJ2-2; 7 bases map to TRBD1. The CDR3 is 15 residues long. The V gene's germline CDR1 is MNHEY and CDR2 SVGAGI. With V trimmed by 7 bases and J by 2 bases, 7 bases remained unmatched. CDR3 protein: CASNPGQRNTGELFF. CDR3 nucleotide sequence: TGTGCCAGCAATCCGGGACAGCGAAACACCGGGGAGCTGTTTTTT.

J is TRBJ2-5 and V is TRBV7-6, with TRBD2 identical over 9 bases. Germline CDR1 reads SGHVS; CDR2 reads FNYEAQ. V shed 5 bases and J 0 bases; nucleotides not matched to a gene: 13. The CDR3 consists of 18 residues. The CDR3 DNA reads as TGTGCCAGCAGCCCTTCGGGTACCGCTAGCGGGAACCAAGAGACCCAGTACTTC. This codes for CASSPSGTASGNQETQYF.

Written as DNA, the CDR3 is TGTGCCAGCAGCCCGGCAGAAGGCAGGGGATACCTCACAGATACGCAGTATTTT. Protein product: CASSPAEGRGYLTDTQYF. The chain is built from TRBV5-4 and TRBJ2-3; tentative D call: TRBD1 (6 bases). Germline V gene sequence: CDR1 SGHNT, CDR2 YYREEE (reference sequence). The V end was cut by 4 bases, the J end by 2 bases, with 23 bases between. This CDR3 spans 18 amino acids.

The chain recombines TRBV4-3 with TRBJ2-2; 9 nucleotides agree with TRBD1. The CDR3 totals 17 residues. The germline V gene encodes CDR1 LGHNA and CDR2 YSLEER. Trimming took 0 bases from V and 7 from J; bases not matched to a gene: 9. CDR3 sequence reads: CASSQDPAGQGDGELFF. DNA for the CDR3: TGCGCCAGCAGCCAAGATCCCGCGGGACAGGGTGACGGGGAGCTGTTTTTT.

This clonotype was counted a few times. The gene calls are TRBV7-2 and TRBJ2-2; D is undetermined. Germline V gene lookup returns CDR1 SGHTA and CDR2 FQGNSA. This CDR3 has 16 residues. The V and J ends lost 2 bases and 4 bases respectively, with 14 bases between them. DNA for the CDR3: TGTGCCAGCAGCTTAAAGCCCGGCTCGGTCACCGGGGAGCTGTTTTTT. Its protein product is CASSLKPGSVTGELFF.

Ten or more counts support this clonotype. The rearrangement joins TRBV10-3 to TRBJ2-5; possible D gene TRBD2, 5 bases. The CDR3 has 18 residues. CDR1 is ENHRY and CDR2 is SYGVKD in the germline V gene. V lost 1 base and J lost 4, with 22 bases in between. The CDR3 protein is CAISEFPPGRVWRETQYF. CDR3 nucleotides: TGTGCCATCAGTGAGTTCCCTCCTGGGCGGGTGTGGAGAGAGACCCAGTACTTC.

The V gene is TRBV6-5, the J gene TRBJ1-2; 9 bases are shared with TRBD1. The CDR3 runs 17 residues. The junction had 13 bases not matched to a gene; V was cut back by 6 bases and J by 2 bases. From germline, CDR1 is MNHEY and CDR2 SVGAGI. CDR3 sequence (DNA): TGTGCCAGCAGGCAACAGGGGGCGAGATTCAAAAACTATGGCTACACCTTC. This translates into CASRQQGARFKNYGYTF.

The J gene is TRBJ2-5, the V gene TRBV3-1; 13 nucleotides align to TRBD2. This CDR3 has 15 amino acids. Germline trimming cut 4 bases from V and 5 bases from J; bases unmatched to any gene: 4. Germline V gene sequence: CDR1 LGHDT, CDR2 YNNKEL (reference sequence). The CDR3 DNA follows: TGTGCCAGCAGCCTCCTGACTAGCGGGAGGGAGACCCAGTACTTC. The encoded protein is CASSLLTSGRETQYF.

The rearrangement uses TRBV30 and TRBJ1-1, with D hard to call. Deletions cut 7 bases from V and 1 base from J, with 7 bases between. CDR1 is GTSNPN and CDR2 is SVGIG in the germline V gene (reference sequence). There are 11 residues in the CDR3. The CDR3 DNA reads TGTGCCTTAAGCTGGAACACTGAAGCTTTCTTT. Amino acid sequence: CALSWNTEAFF.

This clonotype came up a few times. The DNA of the CDR3 is TGCAGTGCTAGCGGGGGCCTCTACGAGCAGTACTTC. Translation gives CSASGGLYEQYF. This chain joins TRBV20-1 and TRBJ2-7, with D tentatively TRBD1 or TRBD2 (6 bases each). V was shortened by 3 bases and J by 3 bases, with 9 bases between the two germline ends. The CDR3 runs 12 residues. Germline loops: CDR1 DFQATT, CDR2 SNEGSKA (reference sequence).